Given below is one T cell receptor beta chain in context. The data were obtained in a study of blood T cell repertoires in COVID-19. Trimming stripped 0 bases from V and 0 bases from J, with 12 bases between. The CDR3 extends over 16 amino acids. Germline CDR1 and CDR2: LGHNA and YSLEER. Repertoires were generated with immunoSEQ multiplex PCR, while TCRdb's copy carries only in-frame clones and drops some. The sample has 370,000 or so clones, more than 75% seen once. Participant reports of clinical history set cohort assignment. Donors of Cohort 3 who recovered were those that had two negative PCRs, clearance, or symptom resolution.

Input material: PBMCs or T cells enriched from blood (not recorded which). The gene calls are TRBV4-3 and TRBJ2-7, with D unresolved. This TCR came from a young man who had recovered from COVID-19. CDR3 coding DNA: TGCGCCAGCAGCCAAGATAGGCGGATTAGCTCCTACGAGCAGTACTTC. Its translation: CASSQDRRISSYEQYF.